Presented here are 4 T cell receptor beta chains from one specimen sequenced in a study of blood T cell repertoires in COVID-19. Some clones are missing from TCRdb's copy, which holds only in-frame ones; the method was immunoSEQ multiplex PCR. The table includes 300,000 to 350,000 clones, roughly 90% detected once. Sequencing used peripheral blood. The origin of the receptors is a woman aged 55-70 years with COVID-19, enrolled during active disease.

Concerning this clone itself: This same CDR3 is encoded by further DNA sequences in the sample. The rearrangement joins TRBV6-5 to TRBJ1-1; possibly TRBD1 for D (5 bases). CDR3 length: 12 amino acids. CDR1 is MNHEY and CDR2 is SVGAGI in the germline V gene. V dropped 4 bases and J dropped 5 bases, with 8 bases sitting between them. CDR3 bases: TGTGCCAGCAGTTCTGGGGGGACTGAAGCTTTCTTT. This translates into CASSSGGTEAFF.

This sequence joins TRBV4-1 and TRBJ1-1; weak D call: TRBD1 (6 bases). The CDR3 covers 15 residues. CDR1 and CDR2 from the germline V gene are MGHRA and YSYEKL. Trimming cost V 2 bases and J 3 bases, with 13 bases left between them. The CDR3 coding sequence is TGCGCCAGCAGCCAACGGCAACAGGGCGACACTGAAGCTTTCTTT. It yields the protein CASSQRQQGDTEAFF.

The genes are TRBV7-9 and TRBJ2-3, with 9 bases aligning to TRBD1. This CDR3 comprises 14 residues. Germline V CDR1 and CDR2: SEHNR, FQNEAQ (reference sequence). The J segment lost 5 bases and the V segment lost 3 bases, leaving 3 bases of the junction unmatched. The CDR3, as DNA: TGTGCCAGCAGCTTGGACAGGGGAGGAGATACGCAGTATTTT. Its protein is CASSLDRGGDTQYF.

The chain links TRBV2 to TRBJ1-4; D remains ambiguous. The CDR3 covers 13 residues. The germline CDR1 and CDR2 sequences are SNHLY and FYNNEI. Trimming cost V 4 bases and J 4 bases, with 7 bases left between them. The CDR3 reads CASSGAYNEKLFF. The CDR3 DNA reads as TGTGCCAGCAGTGGGGCCTATAATGAAAAACTGTTTTTT.